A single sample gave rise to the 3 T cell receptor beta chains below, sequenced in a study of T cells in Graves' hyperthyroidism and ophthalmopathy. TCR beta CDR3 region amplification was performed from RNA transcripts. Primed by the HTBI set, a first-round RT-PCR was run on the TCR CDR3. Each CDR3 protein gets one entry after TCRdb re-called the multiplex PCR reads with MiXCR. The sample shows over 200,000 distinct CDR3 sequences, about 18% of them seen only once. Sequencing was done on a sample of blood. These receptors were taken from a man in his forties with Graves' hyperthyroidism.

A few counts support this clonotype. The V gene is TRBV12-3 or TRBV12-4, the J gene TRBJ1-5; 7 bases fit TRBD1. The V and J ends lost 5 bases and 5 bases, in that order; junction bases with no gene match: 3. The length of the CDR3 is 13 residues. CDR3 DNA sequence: TGTGCCAGCAGTGGGACAGTACATCAGCCCCAGCATTTT. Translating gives CASSGTVHQPQHF.

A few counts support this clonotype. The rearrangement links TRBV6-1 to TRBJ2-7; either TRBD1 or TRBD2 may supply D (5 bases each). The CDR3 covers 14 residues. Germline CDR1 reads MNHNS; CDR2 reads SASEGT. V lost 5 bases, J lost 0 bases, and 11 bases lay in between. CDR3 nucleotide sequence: TGTGCCAGCAGTTTCAGGGAGAGCTCCTACGAGCAGTACTTC. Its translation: CASSFRESSYEQYF.

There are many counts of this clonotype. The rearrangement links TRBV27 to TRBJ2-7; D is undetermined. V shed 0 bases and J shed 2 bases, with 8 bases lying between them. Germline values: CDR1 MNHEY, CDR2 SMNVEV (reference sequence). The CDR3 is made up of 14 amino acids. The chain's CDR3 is CASSLSRHPYEQYF. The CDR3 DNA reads TGTGCCAGCAGTTTATCCCGCCATCCCTACGAGCAGTACTTC.